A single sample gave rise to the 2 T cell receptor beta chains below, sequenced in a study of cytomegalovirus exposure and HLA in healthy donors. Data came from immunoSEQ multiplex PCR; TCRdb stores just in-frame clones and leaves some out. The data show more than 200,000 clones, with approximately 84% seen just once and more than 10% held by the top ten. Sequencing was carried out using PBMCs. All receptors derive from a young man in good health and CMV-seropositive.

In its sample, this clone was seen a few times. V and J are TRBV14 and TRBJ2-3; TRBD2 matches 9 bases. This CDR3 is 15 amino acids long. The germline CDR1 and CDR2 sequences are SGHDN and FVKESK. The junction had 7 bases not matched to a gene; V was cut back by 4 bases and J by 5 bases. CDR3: CASSPWVAGVDTQYF. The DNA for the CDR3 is TGTGCCAGCAGCCCTTGGGTAGCGGGAGTAGATACGCAGTATTTT.

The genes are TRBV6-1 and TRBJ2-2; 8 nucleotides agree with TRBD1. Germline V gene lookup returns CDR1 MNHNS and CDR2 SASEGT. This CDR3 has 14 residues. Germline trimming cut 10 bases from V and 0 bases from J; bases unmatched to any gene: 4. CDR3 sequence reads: CATPGQANTGELFF. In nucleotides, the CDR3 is TGTGCCACTCCGGGACAGGCGAACACCGGGGAGCTGTTTTTT.